The 8 T cell receptor beta chains below were found in one sample sequenced in a study of shared clonotypes between healthy human individuals. This table comes from immunoSEQ multiplex PCR, and its TCRdb copy is limited to in-frame clones, with some not included. The sample has millions of clones; roughly 95% are singletons. Source material: naive CD4+ T cells sorted from blood. This sample's subset: CD45RA+ positively selected. These receptors were taken from a man between 18 and 29 years old in good health.

The V call is TRBV2, the J call TRBJ2-7; TRBD2 matches 11 bases. The J segment lost 5 bases and the V segment lost 4 bases, leaving 10 bases of the junction unmatched. This CDR3 is built from 16 residues. Germline assignment: CDR1 SNHLY and CDR2 FYNNEI. The CDR3 DNA is TGTGCCAGCAGTGTTCGGTTAGCGGGAGGGTTGGACGAGCAGTACTTC. It encodes CASSVRLAGGLDEQYF.

Worth noting for this clone: This same CDR3 is encoded by further DNA sequences in the sample. The rearrangement joins TRBV5-1 to TRBJ1-5; D is unresolved. CDR3 length: 15 amino acids. With 4 bases removed from V and 0 bases from J, the gap between germline ends came to 11 bases. Germline assignment: CDR1 SGHRS and CDR2 YFSETQ. The CDR3 nucleotides read TGCGCCAGCAGCCTAGACGGAGATAGCAATCAGCCCCAGCATTTT. It codes for CASSLDGDSNQPQHF.

This rearrangement joins TRBV7-2 to TRBJ2-5; D unresolved. Trimming stripped 2 bases from V and 4 bases from J, with 11 bases between. The CDR3 is 14 residues long. Germline V gene data show CDR1 as SGHTA and CDR2 as FQGNSA. CDR3 loop: CASSLSIARETQYF. Here the CDR3 DNA reads TGTGCCAGCAGCTTATCTATAGCAAGAGAGACCCAGTACTTC.

The V gene is TRBV30, the J gene TRBJ1-6, with D maybe TRBD1 (5 bases). From germline, CDR1 is GTSNPN and CDR2 SVGIG (reference sequence). The CDR3 has 18 residues. Between the trimmed V and J ends, which lost 1 base and 4 bases, there was a span of 20 bases. CDR3 bases: TGTGCCTGGAGTGGAGGGGAGGGAGCCCCCGCATATAATTCACCCCTCCACTTT. Translating gives CAWSGGEGAPAYNSPLHF. The whole variable domain, filled in from reference TRBV30 and TRBJ1-6, reads SQTIHQWPATLVQPVGSPLSLECTVEGTSNPNLYWYRQAAGRGLQLLFYSVGIGQISSEVPQNLSASRPQDRQFILSSKKLLLSDSGFYLCAWSGGEGAPAYNSPLHFGNGTRLTVT.

The chain has TRBV9 and TRBJ1-1, with 7 bases lining up with TRBD1. V dropped 4 bases and J dropped 1; count of bases not matched to a gene: 7. Germline CDR1 SGDLS, CDR2 YYNGEE. The CDR3 has 15 amino acids. The CDR3 DNA reads TGTGCCAGCAGCCCTCAGGGACAGCAGAACACTGAAGCTTTCTTT. Translation: CASSPQGQQNTEAFF.

The V call is TRBV9, the J call TRBJ1-1, with 7 bases fitting TRBD1. J lost 0 bases, V lost 3 bases, and 5 bases had no gene match. The CDR3 loop spans 15 amino acids. The germline CDR1 and CDR2 sequences are SGDLS and YYNGEE. Here the CDR3 DNA reads TGTGCCAGCAGCGGTTGGGACAGTATGAACACTGAAGCTTTCTTT. Its protein product is CASSGWDSMNTEAFF.

This clone has a single count. The chain combines TRBV7-2 with TRBJ2-2; the D gene is possibly TRBD2 (6 bases). The CDR3 has 15 residues. CDR1 is SGHTA and CDR2 is FQGNSA in the germline V gene. V was clipped by 2 bases and J by 9 bases, with 16 bases between them. The CDR3: CASSLSLLSGRELFF. CDR3 nucleotides: TGTGCCAGCAGCTTATCTTTGCTTAGCGGCCGGGAGCTGTTTTTT.

The chain couples TRBV6-1 to TRBJ1-6; 12 bases are a match to TRBD1. CDR3 size: 18 residues. V shed 3 bases, J shed 9 bases, and the junction held 12 bases outside the gene matches. Germline V gene lookup returns CDR1 MNHNS and CDR2 SASEGT. The CDR3 nucleotides read TGTGCCAGCAGTGACCTCTCACCCGGGACAGGGGGCGGTTCACCCCTCCACTTT. It specifies CASSDLSPGTGGGSPLHF.